The 2 T cell receptor beta chains in this list originate from one sample, sequenced in a study of blood T cell repertoires in COVID-19. The repertoire was sequenced with immunoSEQ multiplex PCR; TCRdb's copy has only in-frame clones and lacks some. Of roughly 190,000 clones in the sample, approximately 84% are singletons; the top ten hold more than 2.5%. Source material: PBMCs or T cells enriched from blood (not recorded which). The receptors were sampled from a woman aged 30 to 39 who had recovered from COVID-19.

The genes are TRBV19 and TRBJ2-2; 9 bases line up with TRBD1. Trimming cost V 1 base and J 0 bases; bases outside gene matches: 3. Germline CDR1 LNHDA, CDR2 SQIVND (reference sequence). The CDR3 totals 17 residues. This CDR3 is CASSIGRTGANTGELFF. DNA for the CDR3: TGTGCCAGTAGTATAGGGAGGACAGGGGCGAACACCGGGGAGCTGTTTTTT.

The J gene is TRBJ2-1, the V gene TRBV2, with 7 nucleotides matching TRBD2. Germline CDR1 reads SNHLY; CDR2 reads FYNNEI. This CDR3 region has 15 residues. The V segment lost 2 bases and the J segment 7 bases; nucleotides outside the gene matches: 8. The CDR3 coding sequence is TGTGCCAGCAGTGAAACGCAGGTGGGGGGGAATGAGCAGTTCTTC. Its protein product is CASSETQVGGNEQFF.